Presented here are 26 T cell receptor beta chains from one specimen sequenced in a study of response to subunit inactivated influenza vaccine. Using its own MiXCR run on the RT-PCR reads, TCRdb lists one record per CDR3 protein. The sample lists hundreds of thousands of distinct CDR3 sequences, approximately 10% occurring once. A further study also used this sample, focusing on T cells expressing NK-cell markers. That report adds: Beta-chain TCR cDNA was generated via 5'RACE template switching with UMIs.

The source was PBMCs from blood, collected on the day of vaccination. These receptors came from a man aged 45-60 years who received an inactivated influenza vaccine.

The chain uses TRBV12-3 or TRBV12-4 and TRBJ1-1, with TRBD1 matching 8 bases. The CDR3 is made up of 15 amino acids. After removal of 4 bases from V and 1 base from J, the junction contained 5 bases not matched to a gene. CDR3 sequence: CASSWGTGRNTEAFF. The CDR3 DNA is TGTGCCAGCAGTTGGGGGACAGGCAGGAACACTGAAGCTTTCTTT.

The chain links TRBV12-3 or TRBV12-4 to TRBJ2-3; TRBD2 is a possible D gene (6 bases). The CDR3 runs 15 residues. V lost 6 bases and J lost 2, with 15 bases in between. The CDR3 here is CASSRPGLNTDTQYF. The CDR3 nucleotides read TGTGCCAGCAGCCGTCCGGGACTTAACACAGATACGCAGTATTTT.

This clonotype came up many times. The gene calls are TRBV29-1 and TRBJ1-1; D ambiguous. CDR3 length: 12 residues. Germline V gene lookup returns CDR1 SQVTM and CDR2 ANQGSEA. The ends were cut back, 2 bases at V and 5 bases at J, with 9 bases in the middle. CDR3: CSVELLGTEAFF. CDR3 nucleotide sequence: TGCAGCGTTGAACTACTGGGGACTGAAGCTTTCTTT.

This clonotype was seen a few times. The chain joins TRBV7-2 to TRBJ2-7, with D hard to call. Deletions cut 5 bases from V and 1 base from J, with 15 bases between. There are 15 residues in the CDR3. Germline values: CDR1 SGHTA, CDR2 FQGNSA. CDR3 sequence (DNA): TGTGCCAGCAGCGTAACTCCAACGGGTTCCTACGAGCAGTACTTC. Translation gives CASSVTPTGSYEQYF. Together with reference TRBV7-2 and TRBJ2-7, the CDR3 gives the full variable domain: GAGVSQSPSNKVTEKGKDVELRCDPISGHTALYWYRQSLGQGLEFLIYFQGNSAPDKSGLPSDRFSAERTGGSVSTLTIQRTQQEDSAVYLCASSVTPTGSYEQYFGPGTRLTVT.

In its sample, this clonotype was seen a few times. This chain joins TRBV5-1 and TRBJ2-3, with D possibly being TRBD2 (5 bases). Per germline, CDR1 SGHRS and CDR2 YFSETQ. This CDR3 comprises 16 residues. The V gene lost 3 bases and the J gene lost 3 bases, with 17 bases spanning the gap. The CDR3 loop is CASSSTTRTGTDTQYF. The CDR3 coding sequence is TGCGCCAGCAGCTCCACAACTAGAACCGGAACAGATACGCAGTATTTT.

The genes are TRBV7-2 and TRBJ1-5, with D uncertain. This CDR3 spans 16 amino acids. V shed 5 bases and J shed 0 bases, with 14 bases lying between them. Germline-derived CDR1 and CDR2 are SGHTA and FQGNSA. The CDR3 loop is CASSHSLGYSNQPQHF. CDR3 nucleotides: TGTGCCAGCAGCCACTCATTGGGGTATAGCAATCAGCCCCAGCATTTT.

A few counts support this clonotype. The genes are TRBV6-2 or TRBV6-3 and TRBJ2-6, with 13 bases that match TRBD2. Germline V gives CDR1 MNHEY, CDR2 SVGEGT. The CDR3 extends over 18 amino acids. V gave up 6 bases and J gave up 0 bases; unmatched junction bases: 5. CDR3 sequence: CASRDGLAGASGANVLTF. The CDR3 DNA is TGTGCCAGCAGGGACGGACTAGCGGGGGCCTCTGGGGCCAACGTCCTGACTTTC.

Only a few counts were recorded for this clonotype. V usage is TRBV4-3 and J usage is TRBJ2-7; 8 bases fit TRBD1. This CDR3 is 16 amino acids long. With 0 bases clipped from V and 0 bases from J, the junction kept 4 bases outside the gene matches. Per germline, CDR1 LGHNA and CDR2 YSLEER. The CDR3 loop is CASSQDDRGLSYEQYF. As DNA, the CDR3 is TGCGCCAGCAGCCAAGATGACAGGGGTCTCTCCTACGAGCAGTACTTC.

This clonotype was observed a few times. V is TRBV4-2 and J is TRBJ1-5, with a possible D match to TRBD1 (5 bases). V was shortened by 1 base and J by 5 bases, with 15 bases between the two germline ends. The CDR3 has 16 amino acids. Germline assignment: CDR1 LGHNA and CDR2 YNFKEQ. The CDR3 coding sequence is TGTGCCAGCAGCCAAGTGTCGGCGGGGGTTTATCAGCCCCAGCATTTT. Its translation is CASSQVSAGVYQPQHF.

This clonotype was counted a few times. CDR3 protein: CASSQQGGIGSPLHF. The CDR3 region has the DNA TGTGCCAGCAGCCAGCAGGGGGGAATCGGTTCACCCCTCCACTTT. The chain recombines TRBV3-1 with TRBJ1-6, with 7 bases matching TRBD1. The CDR3 has 15 amino acids. V lost 3 bases to trimming and J lost 9 bases; unmatched junction nucleotides: 8. CDR1 and CDR2 from the germline V gene are LGHDT and YNNKEL (reference sequence).

In its sample, this clonotype was seen many times. The CDR3 is CASSLGPQGPNQPQHF. The CDR3 DNA reads as TGTGCCAGCAGCTTAGGGCCTCAGGGGCCCAATCAGCCCCAGCATTTT. The chain employs TRBV7-9 and TRBJ1-5; tentative D call: TRBD1 (6 bases). V was trimmed by 1 base and J by 3 bases, leaving 13 bases between them. CDR3 length equals 16 residues. Looked up from germline, CDR1 is SEHNR and CDR2 is FQNEAQ (reference sequence).

This clonotype was counted a few times. The chain carries TRBV5-1 and TRBJ1-2; 9 bases are a match to TRBD1. J was trimmed by 7 bases and V by 4 bases; bases with no gene match: 5. Germline V gives CDR1 SGHRS, CDR2 YFSETQ. CDR3 size: 13 residues. CDR3 coding DNA: TGCGCCAGCAGCCCGGACAGGGGAACTGGCTACACCTTC. It specifies CASSPDRGTGYTF.

The chain couples TRBV27 to TRBJ2-7, with 8 bases aligning to TRBD1. The CDR3 extends over 14 amino acids. The trim removed 8 bases at V and 3 bases at J, leaving 9 bases unmatched. Per germline, CDR1 MNHEY and CDR2 SMNVEV (reference sequence). The CDR3 is CASGGQGAIYEQYF. The CDR3 DNA reads TGTGCCAGCGGGGGGCAGGGGGCAATCTACGAGCAGTACTTC.

As to this clonotype: One junction end disagrees with the germline gene, perhaps due to a read error. The chain recombines TRBV5-1 with TRBJ2-3; D perhaps matches TRBD1 (5 bases). The CDR3 contains 15 residues. Per the germline V gene, CDR1 is SGHRS and CDR2 is YFSETQ. The CDR3 loop is CASTLDTVKVDTQYF. CDR3 bases: TGCGCCAGCACCTTGGACACGGTTAAAGTAGATACGCAGTATTTT.

J is TRBJ2-6 and V is TRBV19; D is possibly TRBD2 (5 bases). Germline CDR1 and CDR2: LNHDA and SQIVND (reference sequence). Trimming removed 5 bases at V and 0 bases at J, with 8 bases between. The CDR3 runs to 15 residues. The CDR3: CASSGGSSGANVLTF. The CDR3 DNA reads as TGTGCCAGTAGTGGAGGCTCCTCTGGGGCCAACGTCCTGACTTTC.

This clonotype has just a few counts. The chain carries TRBV6-2 or TRBV6-3 and TRBJ2-7, with D possibly matching TRBD2 (6 bases). The V and J ends lost 0 bases and 6 bases respectively, with 12 bases between them. The CDR3 consists of 14 residues. Germline values: CDR1 MNHEY, CDR2 SVGEGT. The CDR3 sequence is CASSYSWIGGEQYF. In DNA form, the CDR3 reads TGTGCCAGCAGTTACTCGTGGATCGGGGGCGAGCAGTACTTC.

V is TRBV19 and J is TRBJ2-7; D perhaps matches TRBD2 (7 bases). Trimming removed 11 bases from V and 9 bases from J, with 20 bases in between. CDR1 LNHDA and CDR2 SQIVND come from the germline V gene (reference sequence). This CDR3 has 12 amino acids. As DNA, the CDR3 is TGTGCCGGGGAGGGGGTCGAGCACGTGCAGTACTTC. It translates to CAGEGVEHVQYF.

In this sample, this clonotype turned up a few times. The V call is TRBV20-1, the J call TRBJ2-2; D possibly uses TRBD1 or TRBD2 (5 bases each). This CDR3 is built from 14 residues. Germline V gene sequence: CDR1 DFQATT, CDR2 SNEGSKA (reference sequence). CDR3: CSLRGVFYTGELFF. The CDR3 DNA is TGCAGCCTAAGAGGGGTTTTCTACACCGGGGAGCTGTTTTTT.

The chain employs TRBV27 and TRBJ2-7; TRBD1 agrees at 9 bases. With V trimmed by 3 bases and J by 3 bases, 12 bases remained unmatched. The CDR3 runs 17 residues. In germline, CDR1 is MNHEY, CDR2 SMNVEV (reference sequence). The CDR3 DNA sequence: TGTGCCAGCAGTTTCACCCGACCGGGACAGGGTAGCTACGAGCAGTACTTC. This translates into CASSFTRPGQGSYEQYF.

The chain carries TRBV29-1 and TRBJ2-7; perhaps TRBD1 as D (6 bases). The DNA end favors TRBJ2-1, so the J call may be wrong. The V gene's germline CDR1 is SQVTM and CDR2 ANQGSEA. The CDR3 covers 11 residues. The CDR3 reads CSVERGSEQFF. The DNA of the CDR3 is TGCAGCGTTGAAAGGGGGAGCGAGCAGTTCTTC.

This clonotype turned up a few times. The gene calls are TRBV12-3 or TRBV12-4 and TRBJ1-2; unclear D gene. Deletions cut 5 bases from V and 10 bases from J, with 8 bases between. The CDR3 is made up of 10 amino acids. For the CDR3, the DNA is TGTGCCAGCAGTCGTCGTCTCTACACCTTC. This translates into CASSRRLYTF.

The rearrangement joins TRBV28 to TRBJ2-7, with D perhaps TRBD1 (6 bases). The CDR3 contains 15 residues. V was pared by 4 bases and J by 0 bases, with 13 bases between. Germline V gene data show CDR1 as MDHEN and CDR2 as SYDVKM. The chain's CDR3 is CASSSHRASSYEQYF. The CDR3 DNA reads as TGTGCCAGCAGTTCGCACAGGGCAAGCTCCTACGAGCAGTACTTC.

The genes are TRBV12-3 or TRBV12-4 and TRBJ2-7; perhaps D is TRBD1 or TRBD2 (6 bases each). This CDR3 spans 16 amino acids. V was pared by 0 bases and J by 5 bases, with 17 bases between. The CDR3 DNA is TGTGCCAGCAGTTTAGCGCCGGGGGCGGGAACCGACGAGCAGTACTTC. Amino acid sequence: CASSLAPGAGTDEQYF.

This clonotype has more than one count but fewer than ten. This chain joins TRBV7-8 and TRBJ2-5, with 9 bases lining up with TRBD2. V lost 5 bases and J lost 3; bases outside the gene matches: 4. Germline V lookup: CDR1 SGHVS, CDR2 FQNEAQ. The CDR3 is 14 amino acids. The CDR3 DNA reads as TGTGCCAGCAGCCGAGGACTAGCGAAAGAGACCCAGTACTTC. Translated: CASSRGLAKETQYF.

The chain couples TRBV7-2 to TRBJ1-4; TRBD1 might be the D (5 bases). With 5 bases removed from V and 8 bases from J, the gap between germline ends came to 18 bases. Germline V gives CDR1 SGHTA, CDR2 FQGNSA. CDR3 length: 15 amino acids. CDR3 nucleotide sequence: TGTGCCAGCAGCCTCGGGGCAGGCCGATGGGAAAAACTGTTTTTT. Translation gives CASSLGAGRWEKLFF. The whole variable domain, filled in from reference TRBV7-2 and TRBJ1-4, reads GAGVSQSPSNKVTEKGKDVELRCDPISGHTALYWYRQSLGQGLEFLIYFQGNSAPDKSGLPSDRFSAERTGGSVSTLTIQRTQQEDSAVYLCASSLGAGRWEKLFFGSGTQLSVL.

There are a few counts of this clonotype. The genes are TRBV6-6 and TRBJ1-5; no definite D call. This CDR3 is 12 amino acids long. Germline lookup yields CDR1 MNHNY and CDR2 SVGAGI (reference sequence). The ends were cut back, 6 bases at V and 2 bases at J, with 5 bases in the middle. CDR3 DNA sequence: TGTGCCAGCAGAGCTGGCAATCAGCCCCAGCATTTT. Translation: CASRAGNQPQHF.